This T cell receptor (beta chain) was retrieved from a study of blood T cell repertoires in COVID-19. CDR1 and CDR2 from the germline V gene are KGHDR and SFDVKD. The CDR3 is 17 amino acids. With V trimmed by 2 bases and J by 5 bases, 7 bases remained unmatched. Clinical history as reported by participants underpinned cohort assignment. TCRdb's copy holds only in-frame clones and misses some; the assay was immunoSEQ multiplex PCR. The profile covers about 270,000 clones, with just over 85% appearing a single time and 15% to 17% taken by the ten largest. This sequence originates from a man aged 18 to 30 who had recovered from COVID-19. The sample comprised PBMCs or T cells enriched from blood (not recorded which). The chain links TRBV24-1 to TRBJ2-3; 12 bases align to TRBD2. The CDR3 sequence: CATSDSLLAGGEDTQYF. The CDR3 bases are TGTGCCACCAGTGATTCTTTACTAGCGGGAGGTGAAGATACGCAGTATTTT.